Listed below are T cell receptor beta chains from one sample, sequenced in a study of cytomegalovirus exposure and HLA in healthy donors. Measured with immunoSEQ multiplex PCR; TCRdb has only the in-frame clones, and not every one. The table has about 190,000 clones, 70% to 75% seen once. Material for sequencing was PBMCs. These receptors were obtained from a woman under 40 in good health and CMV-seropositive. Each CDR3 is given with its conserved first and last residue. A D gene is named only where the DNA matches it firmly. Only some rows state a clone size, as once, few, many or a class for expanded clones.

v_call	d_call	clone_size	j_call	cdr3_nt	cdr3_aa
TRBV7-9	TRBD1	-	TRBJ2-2	TGTGCCAGCAGCGCCAGGACAGGGCAACCCGGGGAGCTGTTTTTT	CASSARTGQPGELFF
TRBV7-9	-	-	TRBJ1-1	TGTGCCAGCAGCTTAGCCAGGCAGTTGAACACTGAAGCTTTCTTT	CASSLARQLNTEAFF
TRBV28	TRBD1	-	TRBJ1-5	TGTGCCAGCAGTATCGGGACAGGGGTGGGAAAGGAGCCCCAGCATTTT	CASSIGTGVGKEPQHF
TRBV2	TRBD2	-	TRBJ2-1	TGTGCCAGCAGGACTAGCGGGAGGGCGTATGAGCAGTTCTTC	CASRTSGRAYEQFF
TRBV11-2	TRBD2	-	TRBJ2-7	TGTGCCAGCAGCTTAGTACCCAGCGGGAGAATAAGAGAGCAGTACTTC	CASSLVPSGRIREQYF
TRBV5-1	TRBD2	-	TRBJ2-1	TGCGCCAGCAAACTGACTAGCGGGGGAAACAATGAGCAGTTCTTC	CASKLTSGGNNEQFF
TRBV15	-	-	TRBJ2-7	TGTGCCACCAGCAGTTCATCAGGGGCCGAGCAGTACTTC	CATSSSSGAEQYF
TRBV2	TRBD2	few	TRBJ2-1	TGTGCCAGCCTAGCGGGATGGAATGAGCAGTTCTTC	CASLAGWNEQFF
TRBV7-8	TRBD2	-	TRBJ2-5	TGTGCCAGCAGCTTGGCAGGGGCTAGCGGGATTCAGACCCAGTACTTC	CASSLAGASGIQTQYF
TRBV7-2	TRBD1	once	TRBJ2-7	TGTGCCAGCACCCTAGCACGTAGAGGGACAGGGAGGGACGAGCAGTACTTC	CASTLARRGTGRDEQYF
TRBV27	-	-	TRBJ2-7	TGTGCCAGCAGTCCGACAGGTCCCCTCGAGCAGTACTTC	CASSPTGPLEQYF
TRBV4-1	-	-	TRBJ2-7	TGCGCCAGCAGCGGCGGGACCTTCTCCTACGAGCAGTACTTC	CASSGGTFSYEQYF
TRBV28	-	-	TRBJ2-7	TGTGCCAGCCGGGAATCCGGTAGGTACTCTCACGAGCAGTACTTC	CASRESGRYSHEQYF
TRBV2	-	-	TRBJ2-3	TGTGCCAGCAGTGAAGTATATGGCGGAGGTACCACAGATACGCAGTATTTT	CASSEVYGGGTTDTQYF
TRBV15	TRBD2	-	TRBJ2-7	TGTGCCACCAGCAGAGAGCGCGGGGGGGAGTCCTACGAGCAGTACTTC	CATSRERGGESYEQYF
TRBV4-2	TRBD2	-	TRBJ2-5	TGTGCCAGCAGCCAAGAACTAGCGGGAGGCGGAGAGACCCAGTACTTC	CASSQELAGGGETQYF
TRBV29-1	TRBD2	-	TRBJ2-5	TGCAGCGTTGTTCTGCTAGCGGGGGAGACCCAGTACTTC	CSVVLLAGETQYF
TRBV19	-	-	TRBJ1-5	TGTGCCAGTAGTACTTACAGGGATAGCAATCAGCCCCAGCATTTT	CASSTYRDSNQPQHF